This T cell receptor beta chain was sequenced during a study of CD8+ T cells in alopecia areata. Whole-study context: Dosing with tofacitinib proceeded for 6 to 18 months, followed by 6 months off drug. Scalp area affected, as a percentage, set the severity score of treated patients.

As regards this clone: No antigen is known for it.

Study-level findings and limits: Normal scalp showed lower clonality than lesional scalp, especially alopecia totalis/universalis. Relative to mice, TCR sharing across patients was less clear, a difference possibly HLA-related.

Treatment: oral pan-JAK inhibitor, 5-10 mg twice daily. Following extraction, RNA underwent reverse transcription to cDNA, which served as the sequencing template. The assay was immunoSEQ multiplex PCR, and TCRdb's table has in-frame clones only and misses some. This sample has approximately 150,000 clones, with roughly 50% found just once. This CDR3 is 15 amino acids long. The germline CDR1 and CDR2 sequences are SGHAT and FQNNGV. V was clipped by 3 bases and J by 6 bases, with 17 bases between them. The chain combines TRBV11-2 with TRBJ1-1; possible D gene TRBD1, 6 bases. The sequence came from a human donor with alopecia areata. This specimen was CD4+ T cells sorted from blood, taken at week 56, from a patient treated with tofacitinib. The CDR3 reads CASSFNIVQGAEAFF. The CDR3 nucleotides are TGTGCCAGCAGCTTCAATATCGTACAGGGCGCTGAAGCTTTCTTT.